This T cell receptor beta chain stems from a study of T cells in Graves' hyperthyroidism and ophthalmopathy. RNA transcripts were the template for amplifying TCR beta CDR3 regions. In the first-round RT-PCR of the TCR CDR3, the HTBI primer set was used. TCRdb passed the multiplex PCR reads through MiXCR, listing each CDR3 protein once. This sample has 360,000 or so distinct CDR3 sequences, with roughly 15% found just once. Overall study findings and caveats: Most thyroid clonotypes expanded above 0.001 appeared in blood too.

Remarks on this clonotype: Its antigen is currently unknown.

The study left out patients who had uncontrolled infection, other autoimmune disease, pregnancy or lactation. Orbital computed tomography, thyroid ultrasound, serum thyroxine and TRAb, and clinical symptoms together informed the diagnoses. The PBMCs studied were ones that came from 8.5 to 10 ml fresh peripheral blood. CDR1 LNHDA and CDR2 SQIVND come from the germline V gene (reference sequence). The CDR3 totals 13 residues. Trimming shortened V by 10 bases and J by 1 base, and 14 bases separated the two germline ends. Material for sequencing was blood. The chain carries TRBV19 and TRBJ2-7; D is possibly TRBD1 (5 bases). This receptor was taken from a woman aged 60 to 75 with Graves' ophthalmopathy. The DNA of the CDR3 is TGTGCCACCATGGGGCCCGTTTCCTACGAGCAGTACTTC. Protein sequence: CATMGPVSYEQYF.